This passage covers 27 T cell receptor beta chains from one sample sequenced in a study of cytomegalovirus exposure and HLA in healthy donors. Primers: 60 Vbeta forward and 13 Jbeta reverse. Generated by immunoSEQ multiplex PCR, the TCRdb table keeps only in-frame clones and is missing some. The table lists fewer than 85,000 clones. Sequencing was performed on PBMCs. The receptors shown here come from a man aged 45-65 years in good health and CMV-seropositive.

The rearrangement uses TRBV11-3 and TRBJ1-5; no clear D. The CDR3 is made up of 16 amino acids. Germline CDR1 reads SGHNT; CDR2 reads YENEEA. V was shortened by 1 base and J by 4 bases, with 14 bases between the two germline ends. In DNA, the CDR3 is TGTGCCAGCAGCTTAGGGCTTCGGGAGCTAAATCAGCCCCAGCATTTT. Translated, it gives CASSLGLRELNQPQHF.

The V gene is TRBV18, the J gene TRBJ2-5; 8 positions agree with TRBD1. The CDR3 loop spans 13 amino acids. The germline V gene has CDR1 KGHSH and CDR2 LQKENI. The trim removed 2 bases at V and 6 bases at J, leaving 2 bases unmatched. The CDR3 region is CASSPDRGQTQYF. CDR3 sequence (DNA): TGTGCCAGCTCACCAGACAGGGGTCAGACCCAGTACTTC.

J is TRBJ2-2 and V is TRBV5-1; possibly TRBD2 for D (5 bases). Trimming removed 6 bases at V and 4 bases at J, with 13 bases between. The CDR3 is made up of 14 amino acids. Germline CDR1 reads SGHRS; CDR2 reads YFSETQ. The CDR3 bases are TGCGCCAGCACCGAGTCACGGGGCACCGGGGAGCTGTTTTTT. This sequence encodes CASTESRGTGELFF.

J is TRBJ1-2 and V is TRBV5-1; no reliable D call. This CDR3 contains 14 residues. The ends were cut back, 2 bases at V and 6 bases at J, with 14 bases in the middle. From germline, CDR1 is SGHRS and CDR2 YFSETQ. The CDR3 protein is CASSFREGVDGYTF. The CDR3, as DNA: TGCGCCAGCAGCTTTAGAGAGGGAGTTGATGGCTACACCTTC.

The chain combines TRBV6-5 with TRBJ2-5, with D uncertain. The J call is uncertain, as TRBJ2-7 better fits the DNA end. In germline, CDR1 is MNHEY, CDR2 SVGAGI. This CDR3 has 15 amino acids. The CDR3 sequence: CASRGAAFTVYEQYF. As DNA, the CDR3 is TGTGCCAGTCGCGGAGCAGCGTTCACCGTCTACGAGCAGTACTTC.

V is TRBV2 and J is TRBJ1-1, with D unclear. Germline assignment: CDR1 SNHLY and CDR2 FYNNEI. Trimming took off 7 bases at V and 2 bases at J, with 11 bases between the two ends. The CDR3 length is 13 residues. CDR3 sequence: CASTRQFNTEAFF. The CDR3, as DNA: TGTGCCAGCACGAGGCAGTTTAACACTGAAGCTTTCTTT.

The chain uses TRBV4-2 and TRBJ2-1, with 7 nucleotides matching TRBD2. Germline CDR1 and CDR2: LGHNA and YNFKEQ. Trimming at V came to 2 bases and at J to 5 bases, leaving 9 bases not matched to a gene. This CDR3 comprises 16 residues. CDR3 residues: CASSQITQRGNNEQFF. Written as DNA, the CDR3 is TGTGCCAGCAGCCAAATAACCCAGCGGGGCAACAATGAGCAGTTCTTC.

The rearrangement links TRBV5-4 to TRBJ1-1; the D is unclear. Trimming cost V 3 bases and J 0 bases, with 12 bases left between them. The CDR3 totals 15 residues. The V gene's germline CDR1 is SGHNT and CDR2 YYREEE (reference sequence). The CDR3 DNA sequence: TGTGCCAGCAGCTCCGAGGCCTCCGTGAACACTGAAGCTTTCTTT. It yields the protein CASSSEASVNTEAFF. The full variable domain, completed using reference TRBV5-4 and TRBJ1-1, is ETGVTQSPTHLIKTRGQQVTLRCSSQSGHNTVSWYQQALGQGPQFIFQYYREEENGRGNFPPRFSGLQFPNYSSELNVNALELDDSALYLCASSSEASVNTEAFFGQGTRLTVV.

This rearrangement joins TRBV19 to TRBJ1-1, with D uncertain. The V gene's germline CDR1 is LNHDA and CDR2 SQIVND (reference sequence). This CDR3 spans 13 amino acids. Trimming cost V 4 bases and J 6 bases, with 12 bases left between them. CDR3 sequence: CASSTERRAEAFF. CDR3 sequence (DNA): TGTGCCAGTAGTACCGAGAGGAGGGCTGAAGCTTTCTTT. The variable domain in full, with the rest retrieved from reference TRBV19 and TRBJ1-1, is DGGITQSPKYLFRKEGQNVTLSCEQNLNHDAMYWYRQDPGQGLRLIYYSQIVNDFQKGDIAEGYSVSREKKESFPLTVTSAQKNPTAFYLCASSTERRAEAFFGQGTRLTVV.

On this clone itself: Other DNA sequences within the sample encode an identical CDR3. The chain joins TRBV6-5 to TRBJ1-1; the D gene is possibly TRBD1 (5 bases). Germline values: CDR1 MNHEY, CDR2 SVGAGI. Trimming took 0 bases from V and 4 from J, leaving 9 bases between them. The CDR3 contains 14 residues. This chain's CDR3 is CASSYSRGGTEAFF. CDR3 in DNA: TGTGCCAGCAGTTACTCCCGGGGGGGCACTGAAGCTTTCTTT.

V usage is TRBV6-5 and J usage is TRBJ1-1; D unresolved. In germline, CDR1 is MNHEY, CDR2 SVGAGI. The germline V and J ends were trimmed by 8 bases and 5 bases, with 9 bases remaining between them. CDR3 length equals 11 residues. CDR3: CASRRRTEAFF. The CDR3 DNA sequence: TGTGCCAGCCGACGGAGGACTGAAGCTTTCTTT.

V usage is TRBV7-6 and J usage is TRBJ1-3, with unresolved D. This CDR3 is 16 amino acids long. CDR1 and CDR2 (germline): SGHVS, FNYEAQ. The V end lost 1 base, the J end lost 2 bases, and 12 bases lay between the germline ends. The CDR3 region is CASSLGGGPPGNTIYF. CDR3 DNA: TGTGCCAGCAGCTTAGGGGGAGGACCCCCTGGAAACACCATATATTTT.

This rearrangement joins TRBV5-1 to TRBJ1-6; TRBD1 matches 7 bases. Unmatched junction bases numbered 8, after V lost 5 bases and J lost 6 bases. The germline CDR1 and CDR2 sequences are SGHRS and YFSETQ. The CDR3 is 15 amino acids. The CDR3 DNA is TGCGCCAGCAGAACAGGGGAGGAGGGTAATTCACCCCTCCACTTT. It is translated as CASRTGEEGNSPLHF.

V is TRBV25-1 and J is TRBJ1-2, with 7 nucleotides matching TRBD1. The CDR3 is made up of 15 amino acids. Germline CDR1 reads MGHDK; CDR2 reads SYGVNS. The V gene end was trimmed by 1 base and the J gene end by 4 bases; junction bases not matched to a gene: 6. CDR3 sequence reads: CASSESQAGGYGYTF. CDR3 coding DNA: TGTGCCAGCAGTGAATCCCAGGCAGGGGGCTATGGCTACACCTTC.

The chain uses TRBV7-2 and TRBJ1-2, with no clear D. The CDR3 loop spans 13 amino acids. The germline V gene has CDR1 SGHTA and CDR2 FQGNSA. With 5 bases removed from V and 0 bases from J, the gap between germline ends came to 7 bases. The DNA of the CDR3 is TGTGCCAGCAGCCCCCCCTCTAACTATGGCTACACCTTC. It encodes CASSPPSNYGYTF.

V usage is TRBV2 and J usage is TRBJ2-1, with 7 bases aligning to TRBD1. V shed 8 bases and J 5 bases; nucleotides not matched to a gene: 6. Per the germline V gene, CDR1 is SNHLY and CDR2 is FYNNEI. The CDR3 length is 13 residues. The CDR3 nucleotides are TGTGCCAGCCAACAGGGGCGTAACAATGAGCAGTTCTTC. Its protein product is CASQQGRNNEQFF.

The chain combines TRBV6-1 with TRBJ1-2; D perhaps matches TRBD1 (5 bases). Germline V lookup: CDR1 MNHNS, CDR2 SASEGT. Deletions cut 1 base from V and 9 bases from J, with 12 bases between. This CDR3 spans 13 amino acids. The CDR3 DNA sequence: TGTGCCAGCAGTGAAGATTGGGGCCCGAGCTACACCTTC. It is translated as CASSEDWGPSYTF.

This chain connects TRBV19 to TRBJ1-1, with 7 bases identical to TRBD1. In germline, CDR1 is LNHDA, CDR2 SQIVND (reference sequence). With 5 bases clipped from V and 2 bases from J, the junction kept 5 bases outside the gene matches. This CDR3 contains 14 residues. For the CDR3, the DNA is TGTGCCAGTAGTTTGACAGGGAGAAACACTGAAGCTTTCTTT. Protein product: CASSLTGRNTEAFF.

This sequence joins TRBV7-9 and TRBJ1-4; 7 nucleotides line up with TRBD1. The CDR3 contains 18 residues. The V gene's germline CDR1 is SEHNR and CDR2 FQNEAQ (reference sequence). The J segment lost 8 bases and the V segment lost 3 bases, leaving 18 bases of the junction unmatched. The CDR3, as DNA: TGTGCCAGCAGCTTGGGCTTGACAGGGCCAAATCAAGGGGAAAAACTGTTTTTT. It codes for CASSLGLTGPNQGEKLFF.

The V and J genes are TRBV18 and TRBJ1-2; D is perhaps TRBD1 (5 bases). The CDR3 consists of 14 residues. Trimming cost V 5 bases and J 1 base, with 11 bases left between them. Looked up from germline, CDR1 is KGHSH and CDR2 is LQKENI. This chain's CDR3 is CASSGDSFNYGYTF. The DNA for the CDR3 is TGTGCCAGCTCAGGAGACAGCTTTAACTATGGCTACACCTTC.

As to this clone: This same CDR3 is encoded by further DNA sequences in the sample. The chain carries TRBV5-1 and TRBJ2-5; TRBD1 aligns across 7 bases. The CDR3 consists of 14 residues. CDR1 is SGHRS, CDR2 YFSETQ, per germline. After removal of 0 bases from V and 4 bases from J, the junction contained 3 bases not matched to a gene. The DNA for the CDR3 is TGCGCCAGCAGCTTGGAGGCAGGGGGAGAGACCCAGTACTTC. Protein product: CASSLEAGGETQYF.

The chain has TRBV6-4 and TRBJ2-2; 10 bases map to TRBD2. The CDR3 sequence is 17 residues long. V lost 4 bases to trimming and J lost 4 bases; unmatched junction nucleotides: 9. Germline V lookup: CDR1 MRHNA, CDR2 SNTAGT. The chain's CDR3 is CASSGIASGRGTGELFF. Written as DNA, the CDR3 is TGTGCCAGCAGTGGAATCGCTAGCGGGAGAGGCACCGGGGAGCTGTTTTTT.

This CDR3 is CASSLRQGNNEQFF. The CDR3 DNA sequence: TGCGCCAGCAGCTTGCGACAGGGGAACAATGAGCAGTTCTTC. The V call is TRBV5-1, the J call TRBJ2-1; 8 nucleotides align to TRBD1. V lost 1 base, J lost 5 bases, and 2 bases stayed unmatched. Germline CDR1 reads SGHRS; CDR2 reads YFSETQ. The CDR3 is 14 residues long.

The chain employs TRBV6-5 and TRBJ1-2, with 12 bases identical to TRBD1. Germline lookup yields CDR1 MNHEY and CDR2 SVGAGI. The ends lost 10 bases at V and 6 bases at J; junction bases unmatched: 6. CDR3 length equals 13 residues. The CDR3 region is CAIRGQGADGYTF. In DNA, the CDR3 is TGTGCCATCCGGGGACAGGGGGCGGATGGCTACACCTTC.

The V and J genes are TRBV7-9 and TRBJ1-5; no reliable D call. The CDR3 spans 13 residues. Between the trimmed V and J ends, which lost 8 bases and 2 bases, there was a span of 10 bases. Germline V CDR1 and CDR2: SEHNR, FQNEAQ (reference sequence). In DNA form, the CDR3 reads TGTGCCAGCGCAGTTGCTGGCAATCAGCCCCAGCATTTT. Translation gives CASAVAGNQPQHF. Full variable domain (outside the CDR3, taken from reference TRBV7-9 and TRBJ1-5): DTGVSQNPRHKITKRGQNVTFRCDPISEHNRLYWYRQTLGQGPEFLTYFQNEAQLEKSRLLSDRFSAERPKGSFSTLEIQRTEQGDSAMYLCASAVAGNQPQHFGDGTRLSIL.

This chain connects TRBV6-1 to TRBJ2-6, with D unresolved. The V and J ends lost 2 bases and 4 bases respectively, with 3 bases between them. Germline V CDR1 and CDR2: MNHNS, SASEGT. The CDR3 is 13 amino acids. The CDR3 sequence is CASSESGANVLTF. CDR3 nucleotides: TGTGCCAGCAGTGAATCGGGGGCCAACGTCCTGACTTTC.

The chain carries TRBV11-2 and TRBJ1-2; D gene unclear. V was pared by 1 base and J by 4 bases, with 13 bases between. The CDR3 is made up of 15 amino acids. Germline V gives CDR1 SGHAT, CDR2 FQNNGV. CDR3 sequence reads: CASSLVRSQSYGYTF. CDR3 nucleotide sequence: TGTGCCAGCAGCTTAGTGCGTAGCCAGAGCTATGGCTACACCTTC.